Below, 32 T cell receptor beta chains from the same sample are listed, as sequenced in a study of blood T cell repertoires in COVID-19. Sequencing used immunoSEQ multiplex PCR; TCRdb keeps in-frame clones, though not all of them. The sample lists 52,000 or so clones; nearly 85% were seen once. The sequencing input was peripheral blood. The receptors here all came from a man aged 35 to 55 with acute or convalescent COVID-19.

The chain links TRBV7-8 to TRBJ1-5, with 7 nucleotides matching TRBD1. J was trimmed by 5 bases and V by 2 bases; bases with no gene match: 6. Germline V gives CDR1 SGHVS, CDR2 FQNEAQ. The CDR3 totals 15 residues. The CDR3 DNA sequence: TGTGCCAGCAGCTTAACAGGGGCGAAGGATCAGCCCCAGCATTTT. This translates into CASSLTGAKDQPQHF.

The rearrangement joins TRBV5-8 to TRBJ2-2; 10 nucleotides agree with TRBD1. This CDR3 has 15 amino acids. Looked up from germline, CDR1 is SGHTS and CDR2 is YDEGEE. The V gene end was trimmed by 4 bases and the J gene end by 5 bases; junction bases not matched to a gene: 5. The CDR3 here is CASSRDRGGTGELFF. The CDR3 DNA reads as TGTGCCAGCAGCAGGGACAGGGGCGGGACCGGGGAGCTGTTTTTT.

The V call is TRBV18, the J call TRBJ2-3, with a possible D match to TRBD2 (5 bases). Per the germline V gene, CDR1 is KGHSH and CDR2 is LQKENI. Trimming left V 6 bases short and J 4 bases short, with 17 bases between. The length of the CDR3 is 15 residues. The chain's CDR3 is CASSSLGVGADTQYF. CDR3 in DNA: TGTGCCAGCTCTTCTCTTGGGGTCGGGGCAGATACGCAGTATTTT.

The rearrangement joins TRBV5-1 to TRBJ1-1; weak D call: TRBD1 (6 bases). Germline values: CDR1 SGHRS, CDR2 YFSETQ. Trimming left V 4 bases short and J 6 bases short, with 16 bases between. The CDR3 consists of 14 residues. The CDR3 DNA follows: TGCGCCAGCAGCATGACAGGCGGGAGAGCTGAAGCTTTCTTT. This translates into CASSMTGGRAEAFF. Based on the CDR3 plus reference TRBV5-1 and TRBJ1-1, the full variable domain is KAGVTQTPRYLIKTRGQQVTLSCSPISGHRSVSWYQQTPGQGLQFLFEYFSETQRNKGNFPGRFSGRQFSNSRSEMNVSTLELGDSALYLCASSMTGGRAEAFFGQGTRLTVV.

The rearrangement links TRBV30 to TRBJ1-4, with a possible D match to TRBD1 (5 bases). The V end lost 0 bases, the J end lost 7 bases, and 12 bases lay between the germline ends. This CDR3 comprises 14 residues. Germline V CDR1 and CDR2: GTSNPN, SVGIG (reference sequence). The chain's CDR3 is CAWSVRQGSEKLFF. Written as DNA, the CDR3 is TGTGCCTGGAGTGTACGGCAGGGTAGTGAAAAACTGTTTTTT.

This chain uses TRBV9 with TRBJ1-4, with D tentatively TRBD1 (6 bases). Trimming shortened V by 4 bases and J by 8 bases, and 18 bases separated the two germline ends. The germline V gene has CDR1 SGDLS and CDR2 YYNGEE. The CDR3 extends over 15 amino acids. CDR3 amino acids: CASSPRDNGREKLFF. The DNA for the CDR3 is TGTGCCAGCAGCCCCCGGGACAACGGACGGGAAAAACTGTTTTTT.

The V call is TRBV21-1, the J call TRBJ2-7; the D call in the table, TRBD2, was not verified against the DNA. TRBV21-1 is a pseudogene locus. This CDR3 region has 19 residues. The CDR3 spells CASSTLWGLAERRTYEQYF. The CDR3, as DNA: TGTGCCAGCAGCACCTTATGGGGCCTAGCGGAGAGACGGACCTACGAGCAGTACTTC.

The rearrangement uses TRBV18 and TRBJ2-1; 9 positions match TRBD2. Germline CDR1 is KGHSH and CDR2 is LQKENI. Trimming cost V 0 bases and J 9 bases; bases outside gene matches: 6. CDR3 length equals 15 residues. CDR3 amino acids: CASSPPSSGDSEQFF. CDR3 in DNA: TGTGCCAGCTCACCACCGTCTAGCGGGGATAGTGAGCAGTTCTTC. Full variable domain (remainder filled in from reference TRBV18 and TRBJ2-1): NAGVMQNPRHLVRRRGQEARLRCSPMKGHSHVYWYRQLPEEGLKFMVYLQKENIIDESGMPKERFSAEFPKEGPSILRIQQVVRGDSAAYFCASSPPSSGDSEQFFGPGTRLTVL.

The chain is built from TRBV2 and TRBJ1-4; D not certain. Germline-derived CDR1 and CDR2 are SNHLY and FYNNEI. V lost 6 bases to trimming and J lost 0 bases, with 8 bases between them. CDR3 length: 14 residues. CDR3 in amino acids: CASREGTTNEKLFF. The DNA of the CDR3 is TGTGCCAGCAGGGAGGGAACAACTAATGAAAAACTGTTTTTT.

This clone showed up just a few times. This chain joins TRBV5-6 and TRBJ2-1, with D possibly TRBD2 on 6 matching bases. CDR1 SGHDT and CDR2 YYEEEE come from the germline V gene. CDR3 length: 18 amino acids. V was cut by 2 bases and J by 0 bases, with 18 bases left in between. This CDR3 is CASSFVFSLRGSYNEQFF. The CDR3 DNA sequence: TGTGCCAGCAGCTTCGTCTTCTCTCTGCGGGGCTCCTACAATGAGCAGTTCTTC.

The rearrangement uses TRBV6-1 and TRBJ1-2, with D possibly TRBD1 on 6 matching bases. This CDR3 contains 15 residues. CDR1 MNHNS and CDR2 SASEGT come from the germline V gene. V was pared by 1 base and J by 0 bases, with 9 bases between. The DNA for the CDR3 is TGTGCCAGCAGTGAAGTAAGGGGGTCTAACTATGGCTACACCTTC. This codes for CASSEVRGSNYGYTF.

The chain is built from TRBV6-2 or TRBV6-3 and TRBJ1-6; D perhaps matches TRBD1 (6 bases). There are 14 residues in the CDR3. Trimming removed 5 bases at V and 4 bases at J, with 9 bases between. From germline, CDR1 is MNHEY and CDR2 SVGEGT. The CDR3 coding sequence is TGTGCCAGCAGTCCCGGACAGTATAATTCACCCCTCCACTTT. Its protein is CASSPGQYNSPLHF.

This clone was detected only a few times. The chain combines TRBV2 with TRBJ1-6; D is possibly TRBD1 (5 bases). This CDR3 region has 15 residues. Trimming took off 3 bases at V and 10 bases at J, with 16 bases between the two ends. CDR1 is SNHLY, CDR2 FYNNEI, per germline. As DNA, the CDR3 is TGTGCCAGCAGTGATGGGCAGGGATCCCAATCACCCCTCCACTTT. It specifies CASSDGQGSQSPLHF. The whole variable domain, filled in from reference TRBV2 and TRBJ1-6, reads EPEVTQTPSHQVTQMGQEVILRCVPISNHLYFYWYRQILGQKVEFLVSFYNNEISEKSEIFDDQFSVERPDGSNFTLKIRSTKLEDSAMYFCASSDGQGSQSPLHFGNGTRLTVT.

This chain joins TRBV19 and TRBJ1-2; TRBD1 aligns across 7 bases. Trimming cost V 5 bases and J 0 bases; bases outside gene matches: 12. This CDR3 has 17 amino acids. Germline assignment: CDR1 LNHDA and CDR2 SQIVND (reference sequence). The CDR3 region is CASSRQGASNPNYGYTF. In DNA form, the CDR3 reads TGTGCCAGTAGTCGACAGGGAGCCTCTAATCCTAACTATGGCTACACCTTC.

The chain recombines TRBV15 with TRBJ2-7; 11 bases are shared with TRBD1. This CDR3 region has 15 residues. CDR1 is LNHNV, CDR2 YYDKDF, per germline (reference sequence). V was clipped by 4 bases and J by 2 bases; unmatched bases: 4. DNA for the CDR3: TGTGCCACCAGCAAAGGGACAGGGGGGGCCTACGAGCAGTACTTC. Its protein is CATSKGTGGAYEQYF.

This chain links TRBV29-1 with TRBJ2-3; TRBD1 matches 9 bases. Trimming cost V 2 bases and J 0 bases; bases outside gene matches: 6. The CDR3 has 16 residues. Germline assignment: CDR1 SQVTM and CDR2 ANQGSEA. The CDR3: CSVEPQGTGSTDTQYF. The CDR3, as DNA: TGCAGCGTTGAACCACAGGGGACAGGGAGCACAGATACGCAGTATTTT.

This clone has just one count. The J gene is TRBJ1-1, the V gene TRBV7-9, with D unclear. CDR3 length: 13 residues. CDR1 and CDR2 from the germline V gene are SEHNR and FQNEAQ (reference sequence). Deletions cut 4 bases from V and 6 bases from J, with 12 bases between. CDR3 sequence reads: CASSSGGMAEAFF. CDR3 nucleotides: TGTGCCAGCAGCTCGGGTGGAATGGCTGAAGCTTTCTTT.

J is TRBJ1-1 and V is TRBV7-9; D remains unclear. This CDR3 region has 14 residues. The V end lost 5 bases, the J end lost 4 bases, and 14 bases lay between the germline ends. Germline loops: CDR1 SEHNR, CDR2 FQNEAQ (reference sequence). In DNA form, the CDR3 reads TGTGCCAGCAGCCTGGACGGGAGGATCACTGAAGCTTTCTTT. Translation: CASSLDGRITEAFF.

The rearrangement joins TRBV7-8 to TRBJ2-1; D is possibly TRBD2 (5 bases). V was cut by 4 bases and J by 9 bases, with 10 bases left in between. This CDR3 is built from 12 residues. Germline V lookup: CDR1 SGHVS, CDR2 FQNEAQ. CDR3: CASSWAGVEQFF. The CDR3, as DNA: TGTGCCAGCAGCTGGGCGGGCGTTGAGCAGTTCTTC.

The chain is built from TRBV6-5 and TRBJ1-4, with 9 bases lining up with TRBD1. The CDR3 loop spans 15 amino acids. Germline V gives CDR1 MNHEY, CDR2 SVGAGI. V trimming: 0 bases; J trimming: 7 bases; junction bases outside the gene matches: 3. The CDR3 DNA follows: TGTGCCAGCAGTTACTCGGACAGGGGTGGTGAAAAACTGTTTTTT. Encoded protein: CASSYSDRGGEKLFF.

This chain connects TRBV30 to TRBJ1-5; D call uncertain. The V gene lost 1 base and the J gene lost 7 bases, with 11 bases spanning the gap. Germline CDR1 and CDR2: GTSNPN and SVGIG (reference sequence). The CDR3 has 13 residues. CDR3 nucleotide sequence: TGTGCCTGGAGTGCTGGATCAGGCCAGCCCCAGCATTTT. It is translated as CAWSAGSGQPQHF.

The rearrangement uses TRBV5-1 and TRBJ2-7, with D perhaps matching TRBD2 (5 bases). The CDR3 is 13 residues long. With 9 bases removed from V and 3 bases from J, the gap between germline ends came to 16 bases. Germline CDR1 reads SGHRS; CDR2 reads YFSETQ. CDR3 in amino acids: CANSTIAFYEQYV. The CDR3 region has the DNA TGCGCCAACTCGACTATCGCCTTCTACGAGCAGTACGTC.

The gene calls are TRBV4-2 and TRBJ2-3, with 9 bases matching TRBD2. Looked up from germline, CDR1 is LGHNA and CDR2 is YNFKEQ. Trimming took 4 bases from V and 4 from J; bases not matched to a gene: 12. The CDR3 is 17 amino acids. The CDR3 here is CASSPTWAGGRSDTQYF. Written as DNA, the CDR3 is TGTGCCAGCAGCCCCACATGGGCGGGGGGGCGATCAGATACGCAGTATTTT.

CDR3 DNA: TGTGCCAGCAGTTTATGGGGACAGTCATCCTACGAGCAGTACTTC. Its protein product is CASSLWGQSSYEQYF. The rearrangement joins TRBV28 to TRBJ2-7; 7 nucleotides match TRBD1. V shed 0 bases and J 1 base; nucleotides not matched to a gene: 3. The CDR3 runs to 15 residues. Germline CDR1 and CDR2: MDHEN and SYDVKM.

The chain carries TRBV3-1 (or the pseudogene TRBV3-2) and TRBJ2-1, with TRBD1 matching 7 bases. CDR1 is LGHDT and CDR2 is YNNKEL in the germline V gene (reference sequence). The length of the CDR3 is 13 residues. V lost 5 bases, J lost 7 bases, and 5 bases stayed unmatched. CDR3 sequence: CASSRGRGNEQFF. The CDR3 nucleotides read TGTGCCAGCAGCAGAGGCAGGGGGAATGAGCAGTTCTTC.

For the CDR3, the DNA is TGTGCCATCAAGCCAACAGGGAGGAACACTGAAGCTTTCTTT. This sequence encodes CAIKPTGRNTEAFF. V usage is TRBV10-3 and J usage is TRBJ1-1; D is possibly TRBD1 (6 bases). The CDR3 contains 14 residues. Germline V gives CDR1 ENHRY, CDR2 SYGVKD. Trimming took 7 bases from V and 1 from J, leaving 13 bases between them.

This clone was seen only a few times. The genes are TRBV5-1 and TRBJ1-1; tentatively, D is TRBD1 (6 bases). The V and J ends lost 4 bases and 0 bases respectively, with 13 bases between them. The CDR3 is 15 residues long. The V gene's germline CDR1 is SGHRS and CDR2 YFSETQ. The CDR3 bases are TGCGCCAGCAGCAGATCGGACAGCATGAACACTGAAGCTTTCTTT. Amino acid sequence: CASSRSDSMNTEAFF. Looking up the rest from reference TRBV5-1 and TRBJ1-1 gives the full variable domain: KAGVTQTPRYLIKTRGQQVTLSCSPISGHRSVSWYQQTPGQGLQFLFEYFSETQRNKGNFPGRFSGRQFSNSRSEMNVSTLELGDSALYLCASSRSDSMNTEAFFGQGTRLTVV.

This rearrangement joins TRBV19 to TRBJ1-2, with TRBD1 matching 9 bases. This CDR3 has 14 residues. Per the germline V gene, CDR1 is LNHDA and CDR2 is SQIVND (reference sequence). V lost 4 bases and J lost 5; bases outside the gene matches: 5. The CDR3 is CASSTRQGGYGYTF. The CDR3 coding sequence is TGTGCCAGTAGTACCCGACAGGGGGGATATGGCTACACCTTC.

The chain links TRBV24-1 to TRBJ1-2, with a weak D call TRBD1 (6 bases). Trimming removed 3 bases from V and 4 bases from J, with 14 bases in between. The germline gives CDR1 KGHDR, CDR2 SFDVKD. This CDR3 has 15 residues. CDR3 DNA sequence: TGTGCCACCAGTGATCCCCTCGGGACATCCTATGGCTACACCTTC. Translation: CATSDPLGTSYGYTF.

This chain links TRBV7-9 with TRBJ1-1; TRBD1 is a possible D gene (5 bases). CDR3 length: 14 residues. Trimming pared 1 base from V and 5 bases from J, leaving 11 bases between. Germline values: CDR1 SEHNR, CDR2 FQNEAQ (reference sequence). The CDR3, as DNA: TGTGCCAGCAGCTTAGTAGCAGGGAAGACTGAAGCTTTCTTT. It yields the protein CASSLVAGKTEAFF.

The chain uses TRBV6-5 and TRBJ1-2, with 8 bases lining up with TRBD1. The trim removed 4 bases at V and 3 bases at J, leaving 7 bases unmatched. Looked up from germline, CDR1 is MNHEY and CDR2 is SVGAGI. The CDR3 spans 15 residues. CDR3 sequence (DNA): TGTGCCAGCAGTTCGGGGACAGGAGCGGACTATGGCTACACCTTC. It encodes CASSSGTGADYGYTF.

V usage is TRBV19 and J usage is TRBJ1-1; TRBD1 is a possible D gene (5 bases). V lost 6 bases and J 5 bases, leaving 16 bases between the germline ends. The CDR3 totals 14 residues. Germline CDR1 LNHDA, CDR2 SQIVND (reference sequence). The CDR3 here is CASRGEGARTEAFF. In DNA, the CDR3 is TGTGCCAGTAGGGGGGAGGGCGCGAGAACTGAAGCTTTCTTT.